This T cell receptor beta chain was retrieved from a study of cytotoxic CD8 clonotypes in ibrutinib-treated CLL. Study-wide results and limits: Different sampling times were used for sustained-remission and progressing patients. Clonotypes that were public were uncommon, and they contracted or stayed stable on treatment. Patients showed higher baseline clonality than age-matched healthy donors, and it tracked circulating CD8+ T-cell counts. An increase in clonality occurred at ibrutinib response, followed by a return toward baseline at progression.

Trimming shortened V by 4 bases and J by 4 bases, and 11 bases separated the two germline ends. The V gene's germline CDR1 is SGDLS and CDR2 YYNGEE. The CDR3 has 13 amino acids. Data came from immunoSEQ multiplex PCR; TCRdb stores just in-frame clones and leaves some out. There are over 40,000 clones in the sample; around four fifths occur only once, and roughly 21% lies in the top ten. This clone was recorded once. Its matching antigen is unknown. This clonotype was sampled from a human donor with chronic lymphocytic leukemia. This material consisted of PBMCs, taken after 24 months of ibrutinib treatment. The J gene is TRBJ1-2, the V gene TRBV9; perhaps TRBD1 as D (6 bases). The CDR3 loop is CASSPQQGYGYTF. The CDR3 DNA sequence: TGTGCCAGCAGCCCTCAACAGGGCTATGGCTACACCTTC.